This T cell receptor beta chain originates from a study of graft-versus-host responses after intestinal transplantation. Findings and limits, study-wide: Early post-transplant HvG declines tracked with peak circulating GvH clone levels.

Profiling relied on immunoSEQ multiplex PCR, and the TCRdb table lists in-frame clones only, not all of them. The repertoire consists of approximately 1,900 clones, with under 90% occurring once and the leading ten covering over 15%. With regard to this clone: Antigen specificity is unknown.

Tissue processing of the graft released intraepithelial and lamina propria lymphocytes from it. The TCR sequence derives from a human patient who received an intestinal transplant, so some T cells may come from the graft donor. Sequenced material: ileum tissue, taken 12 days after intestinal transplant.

The CDR3 DNA sequence: TGTGCCAGCAGTTTATTGGAACCGGCTTTCTTT. This translates into CASSLLEPAFF. The chain couples TRBV27 to TRBJ1-1; no definite D call. The CDR3 loop spans 11 amino acids. Germline V gene sequence: CDR1 MNHEY, CDR2 SMNVEV (reference sequence). The ends were cut back, 1 base at V and 11 bases at J, with 8 bases in the middle.